The clone carrying this T cell receptor beta chain was found once. Assay used: immunoSEQ multiplex PCR; TCRdb lists only in-frame clones, some missing. The sample includes 210,000 or so clones, about 90% of them seen just once. Looked up from germline, CDR1 is SEHNR and CDR2 is FQNEAQ (reference sequence). V shed 4 bases and J 4 bases; nucleotides not matched to a gene: 10. CDR3 size: 16 residues. The data derive from a study of blood T cell repertoires in COVID-19. At the level of the study: Acute and convalescent COVID-19 specimens originated in the United States, Italy and Spain. PBMCs, B-cell-depleted T cells, or T cells provided the cDNA or gDNA that made up the material.

While infection was still active, Seattle patients were enrolled and then followed longitudinally. V is TRBV7-9 and J is TRBJ2-1; 7 nucleotides line up with TRBD1. Input material: peripheral blood. The TCR sequence derives from a man aged 30 to 45 with COVID-19, enrolled during active disease. The CDR3, as DNA: TGTGCCAGCAGCTCCCTTTTCGGGACAGAATACAATGAGCAGTTCTTC. It yields the protein CASSSLFGTEYNEQFF.